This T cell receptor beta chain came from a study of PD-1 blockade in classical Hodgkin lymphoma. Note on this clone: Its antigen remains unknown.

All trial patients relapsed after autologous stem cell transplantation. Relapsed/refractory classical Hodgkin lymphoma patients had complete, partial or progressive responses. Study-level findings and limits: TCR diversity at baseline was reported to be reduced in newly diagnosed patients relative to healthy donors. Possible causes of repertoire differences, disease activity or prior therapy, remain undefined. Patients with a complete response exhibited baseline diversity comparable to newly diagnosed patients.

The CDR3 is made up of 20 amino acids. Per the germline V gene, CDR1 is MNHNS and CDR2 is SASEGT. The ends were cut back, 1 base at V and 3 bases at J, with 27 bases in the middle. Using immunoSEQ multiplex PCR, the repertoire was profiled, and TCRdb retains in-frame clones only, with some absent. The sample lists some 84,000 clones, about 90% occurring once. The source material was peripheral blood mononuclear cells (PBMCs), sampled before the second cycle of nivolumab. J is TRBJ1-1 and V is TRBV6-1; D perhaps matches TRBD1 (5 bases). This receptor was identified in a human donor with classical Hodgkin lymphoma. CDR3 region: CASSEVRDGRGLGLDTEAFF. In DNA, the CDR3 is TGTGCCAGCAGTGAAGTCCGGGACGGTAGAGGTTTGGGTTTAGACACTGAAGCTTTCTTT.